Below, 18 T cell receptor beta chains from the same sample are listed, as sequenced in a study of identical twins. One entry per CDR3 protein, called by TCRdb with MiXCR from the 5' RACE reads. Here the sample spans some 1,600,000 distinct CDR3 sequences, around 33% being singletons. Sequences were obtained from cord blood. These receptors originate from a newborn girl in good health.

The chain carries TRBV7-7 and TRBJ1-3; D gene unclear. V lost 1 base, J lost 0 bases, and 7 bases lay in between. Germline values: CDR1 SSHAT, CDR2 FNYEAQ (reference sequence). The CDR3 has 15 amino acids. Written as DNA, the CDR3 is TGTGCCAGCAGCTTAGAACCGGTCTCTGGAAACACCATATATTTT. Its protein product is CASSLEPVSGNTIYF.

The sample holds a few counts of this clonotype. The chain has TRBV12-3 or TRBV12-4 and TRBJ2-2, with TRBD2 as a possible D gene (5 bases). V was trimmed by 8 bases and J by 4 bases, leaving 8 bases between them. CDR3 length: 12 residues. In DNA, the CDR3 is TGTGCCAGCGCGGGTCTCACCGGGGAGCTGTTTTTT. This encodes CASAGLTGELFF.

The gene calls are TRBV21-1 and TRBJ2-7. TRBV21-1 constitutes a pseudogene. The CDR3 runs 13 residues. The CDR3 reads CASSKGRPYEQYF. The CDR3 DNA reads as TGTGCCAGCAGCAAAGGACGGCCCTACGAGCAGTACTTC.

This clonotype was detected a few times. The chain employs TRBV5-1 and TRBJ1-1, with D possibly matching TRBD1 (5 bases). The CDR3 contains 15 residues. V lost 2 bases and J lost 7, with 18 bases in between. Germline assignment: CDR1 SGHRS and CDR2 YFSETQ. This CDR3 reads CASSLNEGTANEAFF. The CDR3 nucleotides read TGCGCCAGCAGCTTAAATGAGGGGACGGCGAATGAAGCTTTCTTT.

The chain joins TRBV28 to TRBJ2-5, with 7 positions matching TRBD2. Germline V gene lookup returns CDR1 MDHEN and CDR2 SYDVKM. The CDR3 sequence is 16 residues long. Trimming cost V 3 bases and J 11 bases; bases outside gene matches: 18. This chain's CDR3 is CASSLWGGRRNNEQYF. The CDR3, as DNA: TGTGCCAGCAGTTTGTGGGGCGGGAGAAGGAACAATGAGCAGTACTTC. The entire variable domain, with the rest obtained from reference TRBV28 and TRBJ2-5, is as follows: DVKVTQSSRYLVKRTGEKVFLECVQDMDHENMFWYRQDPGLGLRLIYFSYDVKMKEKGDIPEGYSVSREKKERFSLILESASTNQTSMYLCASSLWGGRRNNEQYFGPGTRLLVL.

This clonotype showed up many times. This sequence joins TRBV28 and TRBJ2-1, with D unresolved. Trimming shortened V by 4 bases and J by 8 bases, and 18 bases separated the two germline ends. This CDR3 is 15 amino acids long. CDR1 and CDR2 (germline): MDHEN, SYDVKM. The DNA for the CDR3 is TGTGCCAGCAGTTCACCTCGGGCCAACCACGATGAGCAGTTCTTC. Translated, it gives CASSSPRANHDEQFF.

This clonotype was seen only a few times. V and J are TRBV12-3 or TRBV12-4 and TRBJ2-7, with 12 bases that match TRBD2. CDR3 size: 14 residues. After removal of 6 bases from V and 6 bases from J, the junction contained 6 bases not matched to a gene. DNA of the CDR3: TGTGCCAGCAGACTAGCGGGAGGTTTCGGCGAGCAGTACTTC. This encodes CASRLAGGFGEQYF.

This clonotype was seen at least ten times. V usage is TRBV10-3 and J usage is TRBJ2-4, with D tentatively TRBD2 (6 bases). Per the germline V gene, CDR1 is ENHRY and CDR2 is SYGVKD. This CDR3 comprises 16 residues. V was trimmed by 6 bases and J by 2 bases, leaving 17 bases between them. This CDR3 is CAISDITGETKNIQYF. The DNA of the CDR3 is TGTGCCATCAGCGATATCACGGGGGAGACCAAAAACATTCAGTACTTC.

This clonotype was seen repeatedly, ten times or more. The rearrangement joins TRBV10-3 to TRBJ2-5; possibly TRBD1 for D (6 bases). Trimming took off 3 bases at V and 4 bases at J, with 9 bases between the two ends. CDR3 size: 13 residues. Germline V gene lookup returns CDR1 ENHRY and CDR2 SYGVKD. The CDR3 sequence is CAISEWGLETQYF. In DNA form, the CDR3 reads TGTGCCATCAGTGAATGGGGGCTAGAGACCCAGTACTTC.

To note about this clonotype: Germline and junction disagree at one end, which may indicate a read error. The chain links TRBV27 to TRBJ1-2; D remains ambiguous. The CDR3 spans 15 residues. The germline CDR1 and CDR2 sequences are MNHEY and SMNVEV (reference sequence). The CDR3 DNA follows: TGTGCCAGCAGTCTGGGTACCGGGCCCTTTTATGACTACACCTTC. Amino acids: CASSLGTGPFYDYTF.

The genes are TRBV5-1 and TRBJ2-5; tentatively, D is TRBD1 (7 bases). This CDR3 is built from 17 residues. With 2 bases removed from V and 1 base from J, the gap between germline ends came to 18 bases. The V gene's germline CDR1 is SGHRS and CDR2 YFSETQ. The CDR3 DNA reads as TGCGCCAGCAGCTTCCCCCTCAGGGGGGCGACCCAAGAGACCCAGTACTTC. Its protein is CASSFPLRGATQETQYF.

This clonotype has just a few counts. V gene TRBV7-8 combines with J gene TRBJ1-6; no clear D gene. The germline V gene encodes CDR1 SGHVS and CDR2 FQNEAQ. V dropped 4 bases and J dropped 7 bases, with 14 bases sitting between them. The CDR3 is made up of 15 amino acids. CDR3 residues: CASSYSRIMNSPLHF. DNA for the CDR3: TGTGCCAGCAGCTACTCCAGAATAATGAATTCACCCCTCCACTTT.

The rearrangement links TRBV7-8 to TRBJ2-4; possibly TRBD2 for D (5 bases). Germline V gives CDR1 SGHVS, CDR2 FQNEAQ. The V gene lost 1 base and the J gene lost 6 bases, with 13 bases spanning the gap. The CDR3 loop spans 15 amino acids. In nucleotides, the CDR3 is TGTGCCAGCAGCTTAGGTAGAGGGTTGGGAAACATTCAGTACTTC. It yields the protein CASSLGRGLGNIQYF.

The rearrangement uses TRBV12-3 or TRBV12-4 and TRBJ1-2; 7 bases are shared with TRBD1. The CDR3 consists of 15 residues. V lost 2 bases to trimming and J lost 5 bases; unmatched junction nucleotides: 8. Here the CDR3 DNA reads TGTGCCAGCAGTTTAAGCAGGGGGGCTTGGTATGGCTACACCTTC. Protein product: CASSLSRGAWYGYTF.

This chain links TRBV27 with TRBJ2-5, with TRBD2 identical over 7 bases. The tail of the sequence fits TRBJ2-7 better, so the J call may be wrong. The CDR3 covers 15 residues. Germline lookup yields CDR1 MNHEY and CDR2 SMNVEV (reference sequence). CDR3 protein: CASSSPGTKAYEQYF. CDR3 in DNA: TGTGCCAGCAGTTCCCCCGGGACTAAGGCCTACGAGCAGTACTTC.

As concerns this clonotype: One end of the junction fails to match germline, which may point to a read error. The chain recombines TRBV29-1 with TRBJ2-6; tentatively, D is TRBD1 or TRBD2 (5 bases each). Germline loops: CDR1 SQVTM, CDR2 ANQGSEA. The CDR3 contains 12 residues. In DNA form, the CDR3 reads TGCGGCGTTGGGGGTGGGGCCAACGTCCTGACTTTC. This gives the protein CGVGGGANVLTF.

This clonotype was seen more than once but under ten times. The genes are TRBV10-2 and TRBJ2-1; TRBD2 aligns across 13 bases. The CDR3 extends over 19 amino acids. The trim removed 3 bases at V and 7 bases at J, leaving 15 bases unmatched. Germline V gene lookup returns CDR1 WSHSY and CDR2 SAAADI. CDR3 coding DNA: TGCGCCAGCAGTGAACGACTAGCGGGGGGAACCCGCTCGAAAAATGAGCAGTTCTTC. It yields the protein CASSERLAGGTRSKNEQFF.

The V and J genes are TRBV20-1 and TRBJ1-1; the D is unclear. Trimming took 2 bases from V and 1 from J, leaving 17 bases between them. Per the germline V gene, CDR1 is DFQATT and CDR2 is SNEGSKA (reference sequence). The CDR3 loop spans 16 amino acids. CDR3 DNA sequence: TGCAGTGCTAGATATAGGGAAAGAAATAGGAACACTGAAGCTTTCTTT. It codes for CSARYRERNRNTEAFF.